This T cell receptor (beta chain) was sequenced for a study of control samples from healthy donors and cancer patients. V was cut by 6 bases and J by 3 bases, with 20 bases left in between. The CDR3 covers 16 residues. Germline V gives CDR1 LGHDT, CDR2 YNNKEL (reference sequence). The repertoire was sequenced with immunoSEQ multiplex PCR; TCRdb's copy has only in-frame clones and lacks some. The sample consists of tens of thousands of clones, approximately 91% of them appearing once. This chain connects TRBV3-1 (or the pseudogene TRBV3-2) to TRBJ1-1, with unresolved D. The sequence came from a woman in her 50s with colorectal cancer. Sequencing was done on a sample of PBMCs. The CDR3 region is CASSQLMDPVDTEAFF. CDR3 nucleotide sequence: TGTGCCAGCAGTCAACTGATGGACCCTGTGGACACTGAAGCTTTCTTT.